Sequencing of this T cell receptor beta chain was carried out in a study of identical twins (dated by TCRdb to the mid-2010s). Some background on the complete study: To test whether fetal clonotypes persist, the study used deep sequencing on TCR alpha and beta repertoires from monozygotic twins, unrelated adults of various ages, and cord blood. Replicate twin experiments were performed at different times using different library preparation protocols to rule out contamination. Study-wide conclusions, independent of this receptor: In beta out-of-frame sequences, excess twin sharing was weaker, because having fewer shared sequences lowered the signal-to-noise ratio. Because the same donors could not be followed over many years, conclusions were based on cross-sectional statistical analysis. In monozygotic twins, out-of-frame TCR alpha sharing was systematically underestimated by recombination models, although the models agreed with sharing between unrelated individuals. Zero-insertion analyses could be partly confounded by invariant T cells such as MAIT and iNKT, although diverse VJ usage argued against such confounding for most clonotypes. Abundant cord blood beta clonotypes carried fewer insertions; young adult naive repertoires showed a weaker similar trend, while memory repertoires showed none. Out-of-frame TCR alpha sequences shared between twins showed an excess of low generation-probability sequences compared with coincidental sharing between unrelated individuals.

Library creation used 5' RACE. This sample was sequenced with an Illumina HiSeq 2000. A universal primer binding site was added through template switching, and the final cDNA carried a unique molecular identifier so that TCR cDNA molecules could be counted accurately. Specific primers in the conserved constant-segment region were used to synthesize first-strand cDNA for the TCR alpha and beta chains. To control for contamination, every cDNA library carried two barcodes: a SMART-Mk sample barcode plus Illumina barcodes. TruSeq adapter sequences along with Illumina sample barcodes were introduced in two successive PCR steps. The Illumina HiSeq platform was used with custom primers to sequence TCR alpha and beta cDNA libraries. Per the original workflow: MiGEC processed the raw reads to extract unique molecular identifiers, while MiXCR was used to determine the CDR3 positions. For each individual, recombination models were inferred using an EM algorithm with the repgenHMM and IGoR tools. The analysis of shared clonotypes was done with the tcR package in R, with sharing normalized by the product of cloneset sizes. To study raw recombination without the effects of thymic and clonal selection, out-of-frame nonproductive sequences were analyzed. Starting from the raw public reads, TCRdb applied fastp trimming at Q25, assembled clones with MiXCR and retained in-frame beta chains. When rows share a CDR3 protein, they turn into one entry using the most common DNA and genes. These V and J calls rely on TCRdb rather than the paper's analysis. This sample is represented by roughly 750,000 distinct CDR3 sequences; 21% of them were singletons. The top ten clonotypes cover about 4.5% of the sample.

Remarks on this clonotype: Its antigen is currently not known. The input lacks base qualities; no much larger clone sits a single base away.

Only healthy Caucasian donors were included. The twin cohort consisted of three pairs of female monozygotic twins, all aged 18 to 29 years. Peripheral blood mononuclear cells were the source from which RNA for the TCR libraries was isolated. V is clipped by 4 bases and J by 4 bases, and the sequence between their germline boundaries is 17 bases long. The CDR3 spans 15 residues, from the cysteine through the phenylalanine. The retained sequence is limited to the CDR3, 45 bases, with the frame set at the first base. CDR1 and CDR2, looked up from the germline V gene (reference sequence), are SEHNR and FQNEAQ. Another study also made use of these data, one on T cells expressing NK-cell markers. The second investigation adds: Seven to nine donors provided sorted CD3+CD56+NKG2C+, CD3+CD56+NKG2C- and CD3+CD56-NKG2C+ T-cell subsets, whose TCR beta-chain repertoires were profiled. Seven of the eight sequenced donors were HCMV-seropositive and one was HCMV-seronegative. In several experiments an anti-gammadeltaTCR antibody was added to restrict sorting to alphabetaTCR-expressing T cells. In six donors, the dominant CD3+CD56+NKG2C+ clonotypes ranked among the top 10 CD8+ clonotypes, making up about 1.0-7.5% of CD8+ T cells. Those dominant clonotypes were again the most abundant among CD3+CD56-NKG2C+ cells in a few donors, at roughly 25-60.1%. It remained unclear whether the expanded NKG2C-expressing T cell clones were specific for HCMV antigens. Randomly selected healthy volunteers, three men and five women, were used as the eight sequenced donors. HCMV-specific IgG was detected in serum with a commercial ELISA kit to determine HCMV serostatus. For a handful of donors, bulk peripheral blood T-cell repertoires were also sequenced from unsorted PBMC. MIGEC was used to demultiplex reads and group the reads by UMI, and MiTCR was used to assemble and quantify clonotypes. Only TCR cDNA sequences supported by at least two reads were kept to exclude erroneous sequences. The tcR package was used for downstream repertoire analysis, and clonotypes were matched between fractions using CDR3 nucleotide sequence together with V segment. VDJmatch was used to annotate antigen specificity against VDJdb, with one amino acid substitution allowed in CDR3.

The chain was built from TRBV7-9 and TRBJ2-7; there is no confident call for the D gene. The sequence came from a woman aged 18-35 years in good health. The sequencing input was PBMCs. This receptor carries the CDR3 CASSSTPPKPYEQYF. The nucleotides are TGTGCCAGCAGCTCCACCCCCCCTAAGCCATACGAGCAGTACTTC.